Below, one T cell receptor beta chain is given with its context. Antigen unknown. Template material for TCR beta VDJ and CDR3 profiling consisted of genomic DNA. TCRdb re-derived calls from the reads in MiXCR, one entry per CDR3 protein. The top ten clones hold approximately 42% of a sample with approximately 250,000 distinct CDR3 sequences, roughly 82% of them seen once. Flow cytometry had shown expanded CD8+CD57+ cells in the patients chosen for sequencing. Diagnosis of severe acquired aplastic anemia applied to all patients. Patients had not yet gotten any therapy when their blood was taken for sampling. The ends lost 2 bases at V and 0 bases at J; junction bases unmatched: 3. This CDR3 contains 16 residues. The V gene's germline CDR1 is SGHAT and CDR2 FQNNGV. The sample originates from a study of CD8+CD57+ T cells in acquired aplastic anemia. About the study: Sorting CD4+ and CD8+ cells gave DNA averaging approximately 3 ug.

Study results and caveats: Both patients and controls carried the same twenty-nine CD8+ CDR3 sequences.

The V gene is TRBV11-2, the J gene TRBJ2-3; 9 nucleotides match TRBD2. Material: sorted CD4+, CD8+, or CD8+CD57+ T cells (not recorded which) from PBMCs. The receptor was isolated from a human donor with aplastic anemia. CDR3 in DNA: TGTGCCAGCAGCTTATCTAGCGGGGCTAGCACAGATACGCAGTATTTT. It encodes CASSLSSGASTDTQYF.